This T cell receptor beta chain was recorded in a study of T-cell memory formation after mild COVID-19. Study results and limitations: Pre-infection memory contained some responding clones, which suggested that cross-reactive memory had joined.

On this clonotype itself: Its antigen is as yet unknown.

TCR alpha and TCR beta cDNA libraries carrying sample barcodes and UMIs were produced by 5'RACE using constant-segment primers. TCRdb independently ran MiXCR on the 5' RACE reads; one entry per CDR3 protein. Among 35,000 to 55,000 distinct CDR3 sequences listed, more than 9% were seen once. This receptor was obtained from an adult woman who had mild COVID-19 (a few samples of this study predate the infection). Cell type and time point are not known. The sample taken for sequencing was PBMCs or a T cell subset sorted from them (not recorded which).

Written as DNA, the CDR3 is TGTGCCAGCAGCGGAGAGGCCAGAGTAGCGGGAGGGGCAGGGAATGAGCAGTTCTTC. It is translated as CASSGEARVAGGAGNEQFF. The chain employs TRBV6-4 and TRBJ2-1, with 11 bases matching TRBD2. This CDR3 region has 19 residues. Trimming took 6 bases from V and 7 from J; bases not matched to a gene: 20. CDR1 and CDR2 (germline): MRHNA, SNTAGT.